The rows below give T cell receptor beta chains drawn from one sample of a study of cytomegalovirus exposure and HLA in healthy donors. TCRdb keeps only in-frame clones here, not all; method: immunoSEQ multiplex PCR. The table shows over 90,000 clones, with roughly three quarters occurring only once. The material sequenced was PBMCs. The receptors derive from an older woman in good health and CMV-seropositive. The CDR3 runs from the conserved cysteine through the conserved F or W. Each record gives: V gene, D gene, J gene, clone size, CDR3 protein, CDR3 DNA. D genes are given only for firm matches. Only some rows state a clone size, as once, few, many or a class for expanded clones.

TRBV19	NA	TRBJ2-3	NA	CASSRRGNTDTQYF	TGTGCCAGTTCCCGACGGGGAAACACAGATACGCAGTATTTT
TRBV2	NA	TRBJ2-2	NA	CASSEQNTGELFF	TGTGCCAGCAGTGAACAGAACACCGGGGAGCTGTTTTTT
TRBV28	NA	TRBJ1-1	few	CASGNRVEAFF	TGTGCCAGCGGAAACAGGGTCGAAGCTTTCTTT
TRBV28	TRBD2	TRBJ2-7	NA	CASSSGRTYEQYF	TGTGCCAGCAGTTCCGGGAGGACCTACGAGCAGTACTTC
TRBV2	TRBD1	TRBJ1-1	few	CASTPGQSSRTEAFF	TGTGCCAGCACCCCGGGACAGTCTTCCCGAACTGAAGCTTTCTTT
TRBV4-2	TRBD1	TRBJ1-1	NA	CASSKGQALNTEAFF	TGTGCCAGCAGCAAGGGACAGGCCCTGAACACTGAAGCTTTCTTT
TRBV7-9	TRBD1	TRBJ2-7	few	CASSLPAGQGGGEQYF	TGTGCCAGCAGCTTACCAGCTGGACAGGGTGGTGGCGAGCAGTACTTC
TRBV6-5	NA	TRBJ1-4	NA	CASSSGGMTNEKLFF	TGTGCCAGCAGTTCCGGGGGGATGACTAATGAAAAACTGTTTTTT
TRBV10-3	NA	TRBJ2-1	NA	CAIRDDSSSYNEQFF	TGTGCCATCAGAGATGACTCTAGCTCCTACAATGAGCAGTTCTTC
TRBV30	NA	TRBJ1-1	NA	CAWSKQGIEAFF	TGTGCCTGGAGTAAGCAGGGCATTGAAGCTTTCTTT
TRBV6-5	TRBD2	TRBJ2-7	NA	CASKVAGGPYEQYF	TGTGCCAGCAAAGTAGCGGGAGGGCCGTACGAGCAGTACTTC
TRBV10-3	NA	TRBJ2-2	few	CAISLDTGELFF	TGTGCCATCAGCTTAGACACCGGGGAGCTGTTTTTT
TRBV30	TRBD2	TRBJ2-7	once	CAWSAGGYEQYF	TGTGCCTGGAGTGCGGGAGGCTACGAGCAGTACTTC
TRBV28	NA	TRBJ1-5	NA	CASNNNQPQHF	TGTGCCAGCAACAACAATCAGCCCCAGCATTTT
TRBV9	NA	TRBJ1-2	NA	CASSPRGQYGYTF	TGTGCCAGCAGTCCGCGCGGACAATATGGCTACACCTTC
TRBV7-9	NA	TRBJ2-7	NA	CASSLERATPYEQYF	TGTGCCAGCAGCTTAGAGCGGGCTACTCCCTACGAGCAGTACTTC
TRBV28	NA	TRBJ2-7	once	CASSSGTPTSYEQYF	TGTGCCAGCAGTTCCGGGACACCTACCTCCTACGAGCAGTACTTC
TRBV2	NA	TRBJ1-2	NA	CASTPGLQDYGYTF	TGTGCCAGCACCCCAGGGCTACAGGACTATGGCTACACCTTC
TRBV30	TRBD2	TRBJ2-3	NA	CAWSVTFFGPSGTDTQYF	TGTGCCTGGAGTGTAACATTTTTTGGGCCTAGCGGTACAGATACGCAGTATTTT
TRBV14	TRBD2	TRBJ2-1	NA	CASSLSGSPRDEQFF	TGTGCCAGCAGCCTTAGCGGGAGCCCACGTGATGAGCAGTTCTTC
TRBV27	NA	TRBJ2-3	NA	CASSQEGLRSDTQYF	TGTGCCAGCAGCCAAGAGGGACTCAGGTCAGATACGCAGTATTTT
TRBV10-1	NA	TRBJ1-1	NA	CASSVSRGTEAFF	TGCGCCAGCAGTGTATCTCGGGGCACTGAAGCTTTCTTT
TRBV2	TRBD1	TRBJ2-5	NA	CASSEGGTGQETQYF	TGTGCCAGCAGTGAAGGCGGGACAGGGCAAGAGACCCAGTACTTC
TRBV19	TRBD2	TRBJ2-1	NA	CASNFEGLVSVNEQFF	TGTGCCAGTAACTTTGAGGGACTAGTCTCCGTCAATGAGCAGTTCTTC
TRBV7-6	NA	TRBJ2-7	NA	CASSPGLTPANEQYF	TGTGCCAGCAGCCCCGGACTGACCCCGGCCAACGAGCAGTACTTC
TRBV27	NA	TRBJ2-7	NA	CASSLRREIHEQYF	TGTGCCAGCAGTCTTCGACGGGAGATTCACGAGCAGTACTTC
TRBV29-1	TRBD1	TRBJ1-5	NA	CSVVTGTGGQPQHF	TGCAGCGTGGTAACCGGGACAGGCGGTCAGCCCCAGCATTTT
TRBV27	TRBD2	TRBJ2-7	NA	CASSLGSSGSYEQYF	TGTGCCAGCAGTTTAGGGTCTAGCGGGAGCTACGAGCAGTACTTC
TRBV29-1	TRBD1	TRBJ1-2	NA	CSVEDRGQVYGYTF	TGCAGCGTTGAGGACAGGGGGCAGGTCTATGGCTACACCTTC
TRBV10-3	TRBD2	TRBJ2-7	NA	CAIRATSGNSYEQYF	TGTGCCATCAGGGCGACTAGCGGAAACTCCTACGAGCAGTACTTC
TRBV4-1	NA	TRBJ2-7	NA	CASSQGERGHEQYF	TGCGCCAGCAGCCAAGGGGAGCGCGGCCACGAGCAGTACTTC
TRBV27	TRBD1	TRBJ2-5	NA	CASESRTGEAGTQYF	TGTGCCAGCGAATCCAGGACAGGTGAAGCCGGGACCCAGTACTTC
TRBV2	NA	TRBJ1-2	NA	CASSRDILNYGYTF	TGTGCCAGCAGTCGGGACATATTAAACTATGGCTACACCTTC
TRBV4-1	TRBD2	TRBJ2-5	NA	CASSQAGSGGRWKTQYF	TGCGCCAGCAGCCAAGCAGGGTCGGGAGGGAGGTGGAAGACCCAGTACTTC
TRBV5-4	NA	TRBJ2-3	NA	CASSVSTDTQYF	TGTGCCAGCAGCGTGAGTACAGATACGCAGTATTTT
TRBV7-9	TRBD2	TRBJ2-1	NA	CASSLIRWTSGGSYNEQFF	TGTGCCAGCAGCTTAATAAGGTGGACTAGCGGAGGCTCCTACAATGAGCAGTTCTTC
TRBV7-9	TRBD2	TRBJ2-7	NA	CASSLRASSGTNYYEQYF	TGTGCCAGCAGCTTAAGGGCTAGTAGCGGGACAAATTACTACGAGCAGTACTTC
TRBV6-1	NA	TRBJ1-6	NA	CASSERSQGSPLHF	TGTGCCAGCAGTGAACGCTCTCAGGGCTCACCCCTCCACTTT
TRBV6-5	NA	TRBJ2-7	few	CASSEQGYEQYF	TGTGCCAGCAGTGAACAGGGATACGAGCAGTACTTC
TRBV6-5	TRBD1	TRBJ1-1	NA	CASSRQGAPEAFF	TGTGCCAGCAGTCGACAGGGGGCTCCTGAAGCTTTCTTT
TRBV11-1	NA	TRBJ1-2	once	CASSRPGGNGYTF	TGTGCCAGCAGCCGCCCTGGAGGGAATGGCTACACCTTC
TRBV28	NA	TRBJ1-2	NA	CASSFGGAGYGYTF	TGTGCCAGCAGTTTTGGGGGGGCCGGCTATGGCTACACCTTC
TRBV6-1	TRBD2	TRBJ2-7	NA	CASSDISGRAETPNEQYF	TGTGCCAGCAGTGACATTAGCGGGAGGGCCGAGACACCCAACGAGCAGTACTTC
TRBV5-5	NA	TRBJ1-5	NA	CASSLHTGGSQPQHF	TGTGCCAGCAGCTTGCATACTGGGGGGAGTCAGCCCCAGCATTTT
TRBV5-6	NA	TRBJ1-2	NA	CASSLRGAYSLGGYTF	TGTGCCAGCAGCTTGCGGGGGGCCTATTCTTTGGGTGGCTACACCTTC
TRBV7-9	TRBD1	TRBJ1-4	NA	CASKTGRIAANEKLFF	TGTGCCAGTAAGACAGGGAGAATTGCGGCTAATGAAAAACTGTTTTTT
TRBV28	TRBD1	TRBJ2-1	NA	CATEGAIYNEQFF	TGTGCCACCGAGGGGGCAATCTACAATGAGCAGTTCTTC
TRBV19	TRBD1	TRBJ1-5	once	CASSTGQGNQPQHF	TGTGCCAGTAGTACAGGACAGGGAAATCAGCCCCAGCATTTT
TRBV7-9	NA	TRBJ2-7	NA	CASSPSGSYEQYF	TGTGCCAGCAGCCCAAGCGGATCCTACGAGCAGTACTTC
TRBV5-4	NA	TRBJ2-3	NA	CASSPTGGNTDTQYF	TGTGCCAGCAGCCCGACAGGTGGCAACACAGATACGCAGTATTTT
TRBV5-4	NA	TRBJ2-2	NA	CASETSSAPGTGELFF	TGTGCCAGCGAAACCTCCTCCGCCCCAGGGACCGGGGAGCTGTTTTTT
TRBV5-1	TRBD2	TRBJ2-1	once	CASSRRTSGRAHNEQFF	TGCGCCAGCAGCCGGCGGACTAGCGGGAGGGCCCACAATGAGCAGTTCTTC